This T cell receptor beta chain was recovered during a study of shared clonotypes between healthy human individuals. Study results and limitations: Compared with clonotypes that all four donors shared, non-shared clonotypes had lower generation probabilities. Around 5.3% of naive CD4 clonotypes were shared across several donors.

On this clone itself: The antigen is undetermined.

The CDR3 is 15 amino acids. J gave up 1 base and V 6 bases, and 9 bases lay outside the gene matches. CDR1 is SGHNT, CDR2 YENEEA, per germline. Researchers ran the assay at a deep level. This table comes from immunoSEQ multiplex PCR, and its TCRdb copy is limited to in-frame clones, with some not included. The sample includes 2 million to 3 million clones, 93% of them seen just once. Material: naive CD4+ T cells from PBMCs. Noted subset: CD45RA+ positively selected. The clonotype was recovered from a man between 18 and 35 years old in good health. Some clones in this sample may be carry-over from other donors' samples. This chain joins TRBV11-3 and TRBJ2-7; TRBD1 aligns across 7 bases. CDR3: CASRPGTVVSYEQYF. Written as DNA, the CDR3 is TGTGCCAGCAGGCCCGGGACAGTCGTTTCCTACGAGCAGTACTTC.